Sequencing of this TCR beta chain was carried out in a study of blood T cell repertoires in COVID-19. Study details: Sample material is recorded as cDNA or gDNA derived from T cells, B-cell-depleted T cells, or PBMCs.

The participants were between about 18 and 89 years old and came from about two dozen US areas. The study counted Cohort 3 donors as recovered given two negative PCRs, clearance, or symptom resolution. In the authors' workflow: Amplifying reference gene primers gave estimates of nucleated cell counts. Generated by immunoSEQ multiplex PCR, the TCRdb table keeps only in-frame clones and is missing some. The DNA was the basis for D and trimming; V, J and clone size are from that table. The data hold around 300,000 clones, with approximately 86% observed a single time. Trimming stripped 3 bases from V and 3 bases from J, with 4 bases between. The CDR3 spans 12 residues. As for this clone: The same CDR3 is also encoded by other DNA sequences in this sample.

Input material: PBMCs or T cells enriched from blood (not recorded which). This chain links TRBV12-3 or TRBV12-4 with TRBJ2-3; D gene unclear. This clonotype originated in a woman aged 25 to 39 who had recovered from COVID-19. CDR3 coding DNA: TGTGCCAGCAGTTTTAATACAGATACGCAGTATTTT. Its protein product is CASSFNTDTQYF.